These 13 T cell receptor beta chains share one sample of origin, sequenced in a study of CD8 T cells in ankylosing spondylitis. General observations from the study: One TCR beta motif, made up of under ten highly homologous variants, appeared characteristic of ankylosing spondylitis blood.

No antigen has been assigned to these receptors. One entry per CDR3 protein results from TCRdb running MiXCR on the 5' RACE reads. The top ten hold under 7.5% of the sample, which has around 540,000 distinct CDR3 sequences, 12% seen once. Sequenced: blood, either unsorted or a sorted T cell fraction (not recorded which). These receptors all stem from a male donor with ankylosing spondylitis.

This clonotype was counted ten times or more. This chain links TRBV7-9 with TRBJ2-1; 10 bases line up with TRBD2. The germline gives CDR1 SEHNR, CDR2 FQNEAQ (reference sequence). V lost 5 bases and J lost 5; bases outside the gene matches: 9. The length of the CDR3 is 16 residues. The CDR3 nucleotides are TGTGCCAGCAGCGTACTCGGGACTAGCGCAAACAATGAGCAGTTCTTC. It codes for CASSVLGTSANNEQFF.

V is TRBV21-1 and J is TRBJ1-1; the table's D call of TRBD1 was not tested on the DNA. TRBV21-1 is recorded as a pseudogene. The CDR3 is 11 residues long. The DNA for the CDR3 is TGTGCCAGCAGCAATGAGGGGTCAGCTTTCTTT. This codes for CASSNEGSAFF.

The J gene is TRBJ2-1, the V gene TRBV30; the D gene is possibly TRBD2 (5 bases). V gave up 5 bases and J gave up 10 bases, with 18 bases separating them. This CDR3 contains 13 residues. CDR1 is GTSNPN and CDR2 is SVGIG in the germline V gene (reference sequence). The CDR3 protein is CAWAFTRAGEQFF. The CDR3 DNA follows: TGTGCCTGGGCCTTTACTAGGGCAGGAGAGCAGTTCTTC.

This chain uses TRBV29-1 with TRBJ2-2; 7 bases map to TRBD1. The CDR3 length is 14 residues. J was trimmed by 3 bases and V by 3 bases; bases with no gene match: 4. Per the germline V gene, CDR1 is SQVTM and CDR2 is ANQGSEA. CDR3 amino acids: CSVETGKYTGELFF. CDR3 DNA: TGCAGCGTTGAGACAGGGAAATACACCGGGGAGCTGTTTTTT.

The CDR3 sequence is CASSDGGRDLMDTQYF. CDR3 bases: TGTGCCAGCAGCGACGGTGGGCGGGACCTGATGGATACGCAGTATTTT. The chain uses TRBV6-1 and TRBJ2-3; maybe TRBD2 (6 bases). The CDR3 consists of 16 residues. The germline V gene encodes CDR1 MNHNS and CDR2 SASEGT. V lost 6 bases, J lost 6 bases, and 22 bases lay in between.

This clonotype was detected a few times. This chain connects TRBV7-9 to TRBJ2-3; 9 bases fit TRBD2. With 4 bases clipped from V and 4 bases from J, the junction kept 9 bases outside the gene matches. The germline gives CDR1 SEHNR, CDR2 FQNEAQ (reference sequence). The CDR3 has 16 amino acids. The CDR3 is CASSYTAGGMSDTQYF. In nucleotides, the CDR3 is TGTGCCAGCAGCTATACCGCGGGAGGGATGTCAGATACGCAGTATTTT.

The chain couples TRBV5-6 to TRBJ2-1; D possibly corresponds to TRBD2 (6 bases). The V end lost 3 bases, the J end lost 8 bases, and 9 bases lay between the germline ends. Germline-derived CDR1 and CDR2 are SGHDT and YYEEEE. The CDR3 has 12 residues. The CDR3: CASSSGVDEQFF. The CDR3 DNA follows: TGTGCCAGCAGCTCGGGGGTTGATGAGCAGTTCTTC.

This clonotype was detected only a few times. This chain joins TRBV12-3 or TRBV12-4 and TRBJ1-3, with a possible D match to TRBD1 (5 bases). V gave up 6 bases and J gave up 0 bases, with 18 bases separating them. There are 17 residues in the CDR3. The DNA for the CDR3 is TGTGCCAGCAGGAGACTAGTAAGGGGCCCCTCTGGAAACACCATATATTTT. Protein sequence: CASRRLVRGPSGNTIYF.

The V and J genes are TRBV14 and TRBJ2-5, with unresolved D. Looked up from germline, CDR1 is SGHDN and CDR2 is FVKESK. V was shortened by 1 base and J by 4 bases, with 13 bases between the two germline ends. The CDR3 extends over 15 amino acids. Here the CDR3 reads CASSQGRITRETQYF. The CDR3 DNA reads TGTGCCAGCAGCCAAGGACGGATCACACGAGAGACCCAGTACTTC.

The rearrangement uses TRBV4-1 and TRBJ2-2; a possible D gene is TRBD1 (6 bases). Germline-derived CDR1 and CDR2 are MGHRA and YSYEKL. The CDR3 extends over 18 amino acids. The ends were cut back, 0 bases at V and 0 bases at J, with 14 bases in the middle. The chain's CDR3 is CASSQDPPGAANTGELFF. CDR3 DNA: TGCGCCAGCAGCCAAGATCCCCCAGGGGCCGCGAACACCGGGGAGCTGTTTTTT.

This chain links TRBV7-1 with TRBJ2-7, with 13 bases identical to TRBD2. TRBV7-1 is filed as an ORF, its function uncertain. V shed 3 bases and J 3 bases; nucleotides not matched to a gene: 26. The CDR3 contains 23 residues. The CDR3: CASSSKSSEIGTSGTWSLYEQYV. For the CDR3, the DNA is TGTGCCAGCAGCTCGAAAAGCTCTGAAATCGGGACTAGCGGGACTTGGTCGCTCTACGAGCAGTACGTC.

The chain joins TRBV14 to TRBJ2-1; a weak D match, TRBD2 (5 bases). The CDR3 runs to 17 residues. Per germline, CDR1 SGHDN and CDR2 FVKESK. Trimming took 5 bases from V and 0 from J, leaving 17 bases between them. The CDR3 region is CASSTHPAGSSYNEQFF. CDR3 coding DNA: TGTGCCAGCAGCACCCATCCCGCTGGGAGCTCCTACAATGAGCAGTTCTTC.

The V and J genes are TRBV12-3 or TRBV12-4 and TRBJ2-1, with 7 positions matching TRBD2. CDR3 length: 16 amino acids. The ends lost 2 bases at V and 3 bases at J; junction bases unmatched: 7. The CDR3 DNA is TGTGCCAGCAGTTTAAGGGAGGGTAGCGGCTACAATGAGCAGTTCTTC. Amino acid sequence: CASSLREGSGYNEQFF.